One and the same sample provided the 20 T cell receptor beta chains below, sequenced in a study of T cell responses to AZD1222 COVID-19 vaccine. The data were produced by immunoSEQ multiplex PCR, yet TCRdb's version contains in-frame clones alone and is incomplete. This table holds about 140,000 clones, about 91% found once. This specimen was peripheral blood, taken 28 days after the second AZD1222 dose. The source of these receptors is an adult who received the AZD1222 COVID-19 vaccine.

The chain joins TRBV7-8 to TRBJ1-4, with 8 bases that match TRBD1. CDR1 and CDR2 (germline): SGHVS, FQNEAQ. The CDR3 loop spans 14 amino acids. V was pared by 5 bases and J by 8 bases, with 7 bases of the junction left unmatched. CDR3 nucleotides: TGTGCCAGCAGCCCATCACAGGGGGGCGAAAAACTGTTTTTT. Protein sequence: CASSPSQGGEKLFF. Using reference TRBV7-8 and TRBJ1-4 for the parts outside the CDR3, the full variable domain is GAGVSQSPRYKVAKRGQDVALRCDPISGHVSLFWYQQALGQGPEFLTYFQNEAQLDKSGLPSDRFFAERPEGSVSTLKIQRTQQEDSAVYLCASSPSQGGEKLFFGSGTQLSVL.

This chain uses TRBV30 with TRBJ2-1, with D possibly TRBD1 on 5 matching bases. The CDR3 has 11 residues. Germline V gene sequence: CDR1 GTSNPN, CDR2 SVGIG (reference sequence). V lost 0 bases, J lost 10 bases, and 7 bases lay in between. CDR3 in amino acids: CAWSVNREQFF. The CDR3 region has the DNA TGTGCCTGGAGTGTAAACAGGGAGCAGTTCTTC.

The V and J genes are TRBV30 and TRBJ2-2; 9 bases fit TRBD2. Germline V gene lookup returns CDR1 GTSNPN and CDR2 SVGIG (reference sequence). Trimming removed 5 bases from V and 4 bases from J; junction bases left unmatched: 8. This CDR3 has 15 residues. The CDR3 is CAWRTSGFSTGELFF. In DNA form, the CDR3 reads TGTGCCTGGCGAACTAGCGGGTTCTCCACCGGGGAGCTGTTTTTT.

This chain connects TRBV4-3 to TRBJ1-4; D not certain. V gave up 0 bases and J gave up 0 bases, with 8 bases separating them. The germline V gene has CDR1 LGHNA and CDR2 YSLEER. The length of the CDR3 is 16 residues. The CDR3 bases are TGCGCCAGCAGCCAAGAAGGTGGCCCAACTAATGAAAAACTGTTTTTT. Its translation is CASSQEGGPTNEKLFF.

The chain couples TRBV2 to TRBJ2-7, with 8 positions matching TRBD2. The CDR3 has 15 amino acids. V was clipped by 6 bases and J by 2 bases; unmatched bases: 9. The germline V gene encodes CDR1 SNHLY and CDR2 FYNNEI. Here the CDR3 reads CASRGTSGYTYEQYF. CDR3 bases: TGTGCCAGCAGGGGTACTAGCGGTTATACCTACGAGCAGTACTTC.

The rearrangement joins TRBV9 to TRBJ1-3; TRBD1 might be the D (5 bases). CDR3 length equals 15 residues. V dropped 0 bases and J dropped 1 base, with 8 bases sitting between them. CDR1 is SGDLS, CDR2 YYNGEE, per germline. The CDR3 is CASSVEGASGNTIYF. The CDR3 nucleotides are TGTGCCAGCAGCGTAGAAGGGGCTTCTGGAAACACCATATATTTT. Full variable domain (outside the CDR3, taken from reference TRBV9 and TRBJ1-3): DSGVTQTPKHLITATGQRVTLRCSPRSGDLSVYWYQQSLDQGLQFLIQYYNGEERAKGNILERFSAQQFPDLHSELNLSSLELGDSALYFCASSVEGASGNTIYFGEGSWLTVV.

The chain links TRBV7-8 to TRBJ2-7, with D perhaps TRBD1 (6 bases). This CDR3 is built from 14 residues. Looked up from germline, CDR1 is SGHVS and CDR2 is FQNEAQ. V lost 0 bases, J lost 5 bases, and 11 bases lay in between. CDR3 nucleotide sequence: TGTGCCAGCAGCTTAGCCGGGACACCCCACGAGCAGTACTTC. This gives the protein CASSLAGTPHEQYF.

V is TRBV6-5 and J is TRBJ2-7, with 9 bases matching TRBD1. This CDR3 contains 15 residues. CDR1 is MNHEY and CDR2 is SVGAGI in the germline V gene. J gave up 2 bases and V 6 bases, and 8 bases lay outside the gene matches. The CDR3 region has the DNA TGTGCCAGCAGCTCACAAGGGACAGGGACCTACGAGCAGTACTTC. Protein: CASSSQGTGTYEQYF.

This chain connects TRBV4-1 to TRBJ1-1, with D uncertain. Looked up from germline, CDR1 is MGHRA and CDR2 is YSYEKL. The CDR3 length is 13 residues. V was shortened by 4 bases and J by 1 base, with 7 bases between the two germline ends. The DNA for the CDR3 is TGCGCCAGCAGCCTAGGAACGAACACTGAAGCTTTCTTT. The encoded protein is CASSLGTNTEAFF.

This clone appeared a single time. The V gene is TRBV29-1, the J gene TRBJ1-2; TRBD1 might be the D (5 bases). Germline V gene data show CDR1 as SQVTM and CDR2 as ANQGSEA. This CDR3 spans 13 amino acids. With 7 bases removed from V and 8 bases from J, the gap between germline ends came to 20 bases. CDR3 sequence: CSGLNRDRSGYTF. The DNA for the CDR3 is TGCAGCGGCTTAAACCGGGACCGCTCCGGCTACACCTTC. Full variable domain (missing parts from reference TRBV29-1 and TRBJ1-2): SAVISQKPSRDICQRGTSLTIQCQVDSQVTMMFWYRQQPGQSLTLIATANQGSEATYESGFVIDKFPISRPNLTFSTLTVSNMSPEDSSIYLCSGLNRDRSGYTFGSGTRLTVV.

This rearrangement joins TRBV28 to TRBJ1-4; D is undetermined. V dropped 5 bases and J dropped 8 bases, with 24 bases sitting between them. The CDR3 length is 17 residues. From germline, CDR1 is MDHEN and CDR2 SYDVKM. CDR3 DNA sequence: TGTGCCAGCAGTCCAAGAGAGGGAAGGCCTTTACGGGAAAAACTGTTTTTT. Translating gives CASSPREGRPLREKLFF.

The chain couples TRBV29-1 to TRBJ1-2; TRBD1 aligns across 9 bases. This CDR3 comprises 13 residues. CDR1 and CDR2 from the germline V gene are SQVTM and ANQGSEA. V shed 6 bases and J 2 bases; nucleotides not matched to a gene: 4. CDR3 region: CSVGQGGNYGYTF. In DNA form, the CDR3 reads TGCAGCGTGGGACAGGGTGGGAACTATGGCTACACCTTC.

This clone was observed once. This chain uses TRBV5-1 with TRBJ1-1, with D perhaps TRBD1 (5 bases). Germline V gives CDR1 SGHRS, CDR2 YFSETQ. Deletions cut 4 bases from V and 5 bases from J, with 15 bases between. The CDR3 contains 14 residues. The CDR3, as DNA: TGCGCCAGCAGCCCCGACAGCTCGATTACTGAAGCTTTCTTT. This translates into CASSPDSSITEAFF.

V and J are TRBV10-3 and TRBJ1-2, with D unclear. Germline assignment: CDR1 ENHRY and CDR2 SYGVKD. This CDR3 is 11 amino acids long. V lost 7 bases, J lost 8 bases, and 11 bases lay in between. Here the CDR3 DNA reads TGTGCCATCACAGGCGGTCAAGGCTACACCTTC. Protein: CAITGGQGYTF.

The rearrangement uses TRBV3-1 (or the pseudogene TRBV3-2) and TRBJ2-2; the match to TRBD1 covers 10 bases. Trimming removed 0 bases from V and 5 bases from J; junction bases left unmatched: 6. The CDR3 consists of 17 residues. CDR1 and CDR2 (germline): LGHDT, YNNKEL (reference sequence). CDR3 sequence reads: CASSQDGTGVWTGELFF. As DNA, the CDR3 is TGTGCCAGCAGCCAAGATGGGACAGGGGTATGGACCGGGGAGCTGTTTTTT.

This chain joins TRBV10-3 and TRBJ1-2; D gene ambiguous. CDR1 and CDR2 (germline): ENHRY, SYGVKD. The V end lost 3 bases, the J end lost 2 bases, and 7 bases lay between the germline ends. This CDR3 is 13 amino acids long. As DNA, the CDR3 is TGTGCCATCAGTGAAAATCTGAACTATGGCTACACCTTC. This gives the protein CAISENLNYGYTF.

The genes are TRBV20-1 and TRBJ1-1; the D gene is possibly TRBD1 (6 bases). V lost 3 bases and J 1 base, leaving 15 bases between the germline ends. The CDR3 totals 15 residues. CDR1 is DFQATT, CDR2 SNEGSKA, per germline (reference sequence). CDR3 sequence: CSASRGAVRNTEAFF. DNA of the CDR3: TGCAGTGCTAGTCGGGGGGCTGTGAGGAACACTGAAGCTTTCTTT.

The chain has TRBV10-1 and TRBJ2-1; D is undetermined. This CDR3 is 12 amino acids long. The germline gives CDR1 WNHNN, CDR2 SYGVQD (reference sequence). V dropped 4 bases and J dropped 2 bases, with 3 bases sitting between them. CDR3 in amino acids: CASSGPYNEQFF. The CDR3 DNA is TGCGCCAGCAGTGGGCCCTACAATGAGCAGTTCTTC.

This chain uses TRBV2 with TRBJ2-3, with 8 positions matching TRBD1. With 0 bases clipped from V and 3 bases from J, the junction kept 8 bases outside the gene matches. Per germline, CDR1 SNHLY and CDR2 FYNNEI. This CDR3 has 17 residues. The CDR3 reads CASSEAPGGRVTDTQYF. DNA for the CDR3: TGTGCCAGCAGTGAAGCCCCAGGGGGCAGGGTTACAGATACGCAGTATTTT.

The V call is TRBV16, the J call TRBJ1-1; the D is unclear. Deletions cut 0 bases from V and 3 bases from J, with 17 bases between. This CDR3 has 17 amino acids. Looked up from germline, CDR1 is KGHSY and CDR2 is FQNENV. CDR3: CASSQSKVLKDYTEAFF. Written as DNA, the CDR3 is TGTGCCAGCAGCCAATCGAAAGTTCTTAAGGACTACACTGAAGCTTTCTTT.